Listed below are T cell receptor beta chains from one sample, sequenced in a study of Graves' ophthalmopathy and Graves' hyperthyroidism. TCRdb itself ran the multiplex PCR reads through MiXCR, one entry per CDR3 protein. The sample lists 360,000 or so distinct CDR3 sequences, 15% to 20% occurring once. Sample: peripheral blood. The receptors here all came from a young woman with Graves' ophthalmopathy. The CDR3 runs from the conserved cysteine through the conserved F or W. Fields, in order: V gene, J gene, D gene, clone size, CDR3 DNA, CDR3 protein. The D gene is left open where the match is weak. The listing skips clone size in some rows; elsewhere it reads once, few, many or a size class.

TRBV6-1	TRBJ2-7	.	many	TGTGCCAGCAGTGCGGTAGGGCTAGTCCCCTCCTACGAGCAGTACTTC	CASSAVGLVPSYEQYF
TRBV5-1	TRBJ2-5	TRBD1	.	TGCGCCAGCTGCTCTGGGACAGGGGGAGAGACCCAGTACTTC	CASCSGTGGETQYF
TRBV20-1	TRBJ1-5	.	many	TGCAGTGCTAGAGATGGGATTAGCAATCAGCCCCAGCATTTT	CSARDGISNQPQHF
TRBV28	TRBJ2-5	TRBD1	.	TGTGCCAGCACTACGAACTGGGGACAGGGGGCCGGTGGGATCCAGTACTTC	CASTTNWGQGAGGIQYF
TRBV6-1	TRBJ1-2	.	many	TGTGCCAGCAGTGAAAGTAGCGGCGGGGCGAGCTACACCTTC	CASSESSGGASYTF
TRBV5-8	TRBJ1-6	.	many	TGTGCCAGCAGCTTAAGAGGGGTAGGCTATAATTCACCCCTCCACTTT	CASSLRGVGYNSPLHF
TRBV9	TRBJ2-6	TRBD1	.	TGTGCCAGCAGCGTAGTTGTATTGGGACAGGGGGAAGCTGGGGCCAACGTCCTGACTTTC	CASSVVVLGQGEAGANVLTF
TRBV7-9	TRBJ1-1	.	many	TGTGCCAGCAGCTTAGGTCAAGGAGTATTAGGCACTGAAGCTTTCTTT	CASSLGQGVLGTEAFF
TRBV7-8	TRBJ2-7	.	many	TGTGCCAGCAGCCGAGCCGGGGCCTACGAGCAGTACTTC	CASSRAGAYEQYF
TRBV20-1	TRBJ2-7	.	.	TGCAGTGCTAGAGTTGGAGGCCCCTCCTACGAGCAGTACTTC	CSARVGGPSYEQYF
TRBV12-3/TRBV12-4	TRBJ1-6	TRBD1	many	TGTGCCAGCAGTCCACAGGGGAGTCGACTCTCACCCCTCCACTTT	CASSPQGSRLSPLHF
TRBV4-3	TRBJ2-5	TRBD2	few	TGCGCCAGCAGCCAATTTCGGGAGGTTAGTCGGACCCAGTACTTC	CASSQFREVSRTQYF
TRBV5-5	TRBJ1-5	.	many	TGTGCCAGCAGCTTGTTGGGAGGTCCAAGCAATCAGCCCCAGCATTTT	CASSLLGGPSNQPQHF
TRBV6-2/TRBV6-3	TRBJ1-6	.	many	TGTGCCAGCAGTGCGGGACGGATTAATTCACCCCTCCACTTT	CASSAGRINSPLHF
TRBV25-1	TRBJ1-1	.	many	TGTGCCAGCATGGGGGGTGGCACTGAAGCTTTCTTT	CASMGGGTEAFF
TRBV4-1	TRBJ2-7	.	few	TGCGCCAGCAGCCCCACGGGGGTGGGAGAGGACGACGAGCAGTACTTC	CASSPTGVGEDDEQYF
TRBV28	TRBJ2-7	TRBD1	many	TGTGCCAGCAGTGACGGGACAGGGGCTTACGAGCAGTACTTC	CASSDGTGAYEQYF
TRBV28	TRBJ2-2	TRBD1	many	TGTGCCAGCAGTACCGGACAGGCCGGGGAGCTGTTTTTT	CASSTGQAGELFF
TRBV28	TRBJ1-1	TRBD1	many	TGTGCCAGCAGCTTACAGGGGCCCACTGAAGCTTTCTTT	CASSLQGPTEAFF
TRBV5-1	TRBJ2-7	.	many	TGCGCCAGCAGCTTGAGTAAAGGGCTCGACGAGCAGTACTTC	CASSLSKGLDEQYF
TRBV29-1	TRBJ2-5	.	many	TGCAGCGTTGAAAAAGACCAAGAGACCCAGTACTTC	CSVEKDQETQYF
TRBV28	TRBJ1-1	TRBD1	.	TGTGCCAGCAGTACAGGGGGCGCGGGTAGGAACACTGAAGCTTTCTTT	CASSTGGAGRNTEAFF
TRBV27	TRBJ1-6	TRBD1	.	TGTGCCAGCACCAAGGACAGGGGGACCCATTCACCCCTCCACTTT	CASTKDRGTHSPLHF
TRBV28	TRBJ2-2	.	many	TGTGCCAGCATCGAGGGTCACCTCAACACCGGGGAGCTGTTTTTT	CASIEGHLNTGELFF
TRBV28	TRBJ2-5	TRBD1	.	TGTGCCAGCACTCAGGACAGGGGCCCGGGGGCCCAGTACTTC	CASTQDRGPGAQYF
TRBV10-2	TRBJ2-5	.	many	TGCGCCAGCAGTGATGGCCTGGTGCAGACCCAGTACTTC	CASSDGLVQTQYF
TRBV11-2	TRBJ2-5	.	many	TGTGCCAGCAGCCGCCTCCGGCGTGCCGAGACCCAGTACTTC	CASSRLRRAETQYF
TRBV7-2	TRBJ1-1	.	many	TGTGCCAGCAGCTTTCCAGGGAAGAACACTGAAGCTTTCTTT	CASSFPGKNTEAFF
TRBV9	TRBJ1-5	TRBD1	many	TGTGCCAGCAGCGCGGGACAGGTTAATCAGCCCCAGCATTTT	CASSAGQVNQPQHF
TRBV28	TRBJ2-5	TRBD2	few	TGTGCCAGCAGTTTATGGGAGACTAGCGGGGGGCAAGAGACCCAGTACTTC	CASSLWETSGGQETQYF
TRBV24-1	TRBJ2-2	.	many	TGTGCCACCAGTGATGGGACCTCCGGGGAGCTGTTTTTT	CATSDGTSGELFF
TRBV6-2/TRBV6-3	TRBJ2-4	TRBD2	many	TGTGCCAGCAGTTACTCGAACGGCGGGGGGACCCGGAACATTCAGTACTTC	CASSYSNGGGTRNIQYF
TRBV7-2	TRBJ1-2	TRBD1	many	TGTGCCAGCAGCTTATCGGGCAGGGGGACGGGCTACACCTTC	CASSLSGRGTGYTF
TRBV5-4	TRBJ1-2	TRBD1	.	TGTGCCAGCAGCCCCTTACAGGGGGGGGACTATGGCTACACCTTC	CASSPLQGGDYGYTF
TRBV6-5	TRBJ1-6	TRBD1	many	TGTGCCAGCAGATACCCAACCGGGACAGGAGAAGCACCCCTCCACTTT	CASRYPTGTGEAPLHF
TRBV12-3/TRBV12-4	TRBJ1-6	.	once	TGTGCCAGCAGTTTCGGCAGAACGAGTTCACCCCTCCACTTT	CASSFGRTSSPLHF
TRBV12-3/TRBV12-4	TRBJ1-6	TRBD1	.	TGTGCCAGCAGCTTTGGCGACAGGGCGAACTTTTCGAATTCACCCCTCCACTTT	CASSFGDRANFSNSPLHF
TRBV11-2	TRBJ1-6	.	few	TGTGCCAGCAGCCTCCTTTCGCCTATAGGTTCACCCCTCCACTTT	CASSLLSPIGSPLHF
TRBV5-8	TRBJ1-1	.	few	TGTGCCAGCAGCTTGGCAGGACACCCGGTCGCTTTCTTT	CASSLAGHPVAFF
TRBV24-1	TRBJ2-2	.	many	TGTGCCACCAGTGGCAGGGAAGGCACCGGGGAGCTGTTTTTT	CATSGREGTGELFF
TRBV9	TRBJ2-7	.	many	TGTGCCAGCAGCGCATTTCAGGTAACCTACGAGCAGTACTTC	CASSAFQVTYEQYF
TRBV20-1	TRBJ1-5	.	many	TGCAGTGCTAGTACCCATAGCAATCAGCCCCAGCATTTT	CSASTHSNQPQHF
TRBV19	TRBJ2-4	.	many	TGTGCCAGTAGCCCAACAGAACTAGCCAAAAACATTCAGTACTTC	CASSPTELAKNIQYF
TRBV28	TRBJ1-3	.	many	TGTGCCAGCAGCCGCATGATAGGCGGAAACACCATATATTTT	CASSRMIGGNTIYF
TRBV5-1	TRBJ2-5	TRBD1	many	TGCGCCAGCAGCGCCCCCGGGACAGGGGGCCAAGAGACCCAGTACTTC	CASSAPGTGGQETQYF
TRBV7-3	TRBJ2-2	.	many	TGTGCCAGCAGTTTGGATCAGGGGAGCACCGGGGAGCTGTTTTTT	CASSLDQGSTGELFF